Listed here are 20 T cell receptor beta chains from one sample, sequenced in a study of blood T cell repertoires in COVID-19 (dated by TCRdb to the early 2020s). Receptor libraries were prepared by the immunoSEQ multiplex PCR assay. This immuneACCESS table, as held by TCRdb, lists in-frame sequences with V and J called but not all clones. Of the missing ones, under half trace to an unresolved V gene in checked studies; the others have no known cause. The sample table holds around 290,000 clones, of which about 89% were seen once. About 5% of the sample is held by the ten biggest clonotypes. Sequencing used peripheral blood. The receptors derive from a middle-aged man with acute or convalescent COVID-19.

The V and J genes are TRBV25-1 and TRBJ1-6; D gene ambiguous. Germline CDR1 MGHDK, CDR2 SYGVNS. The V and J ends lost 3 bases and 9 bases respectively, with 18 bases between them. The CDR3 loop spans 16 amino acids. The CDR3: CASSDQTRLPGSPLHF. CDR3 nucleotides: TGTGCCAGCAGTGACCAAACCCGACTCCCTGGTTCACCCCTCCACTTT.

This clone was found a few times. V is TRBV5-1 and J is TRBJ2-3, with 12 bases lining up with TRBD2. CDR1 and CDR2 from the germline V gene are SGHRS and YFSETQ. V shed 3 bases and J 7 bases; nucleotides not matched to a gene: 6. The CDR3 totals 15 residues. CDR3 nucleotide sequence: TGCGCCAGCAGCTGGGCTAGCGGGGGGGTAAATACGCAGTATTTT. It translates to CASSWASGGVNTQYF.

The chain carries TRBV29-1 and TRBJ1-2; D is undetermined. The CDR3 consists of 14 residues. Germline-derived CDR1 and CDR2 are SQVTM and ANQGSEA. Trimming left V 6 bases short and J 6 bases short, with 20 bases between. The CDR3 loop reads CSVLQRGSFHGYTF. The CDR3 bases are TGCAGCGTGCTACAGCGGGGAAGCTTCCATGGCTACACCTTC.

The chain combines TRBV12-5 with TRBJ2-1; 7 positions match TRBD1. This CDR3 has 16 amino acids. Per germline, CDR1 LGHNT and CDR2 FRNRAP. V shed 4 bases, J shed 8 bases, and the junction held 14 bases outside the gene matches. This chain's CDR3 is CASGSRTGTGQDEQFF. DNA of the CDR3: TGTGCTAGTGGTTCCCGGACAGGTACCGGTCAAGATGAGCAGTTCTTC.

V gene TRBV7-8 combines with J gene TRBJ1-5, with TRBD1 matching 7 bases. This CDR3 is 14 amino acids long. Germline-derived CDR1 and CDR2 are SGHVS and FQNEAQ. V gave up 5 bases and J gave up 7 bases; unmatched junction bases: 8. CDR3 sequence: CASSGGQDRQPQHF. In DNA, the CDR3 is TGTGCCAGCAGCGGGGGTCAGGACAGGCAGCCCCAGCATTTT.

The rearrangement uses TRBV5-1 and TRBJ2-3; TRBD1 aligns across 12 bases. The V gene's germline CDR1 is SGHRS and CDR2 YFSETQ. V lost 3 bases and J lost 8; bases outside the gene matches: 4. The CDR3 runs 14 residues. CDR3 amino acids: CASSWDRGQGTQYF. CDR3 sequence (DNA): TGCGCCAGCAGCTGGGACAGGGGGCAGGGTACGCAGTATTTT. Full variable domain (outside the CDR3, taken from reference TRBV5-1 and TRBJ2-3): KAGVTQTPRYLIKTRGQQVTLSCSPISGHRSVSWYQQTPGQGLQFLFEYFSETQRNKGNFPGRFSGRQFSNSRSEMNVSTLELGDSALYLCASSWDRGQGTQYFGPGTRLTVL.

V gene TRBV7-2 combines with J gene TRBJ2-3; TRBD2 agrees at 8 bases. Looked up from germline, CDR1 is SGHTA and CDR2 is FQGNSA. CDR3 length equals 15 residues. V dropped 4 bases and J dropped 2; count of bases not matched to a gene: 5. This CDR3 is CASSSSGGLTDTQYF. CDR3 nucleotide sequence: TGTGCCAGCAGCTCGAGCGGGGGCCTCACAGATACGCAGTATTTT.

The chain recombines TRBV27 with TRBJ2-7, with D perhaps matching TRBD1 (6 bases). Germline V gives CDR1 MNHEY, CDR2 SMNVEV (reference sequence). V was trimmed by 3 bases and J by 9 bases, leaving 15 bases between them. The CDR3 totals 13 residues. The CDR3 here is CASSFSSGAGQYF. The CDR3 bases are TGTGCCAGCAGTTTCTCTTCAGGGGCTGGGCAGTACTTC.

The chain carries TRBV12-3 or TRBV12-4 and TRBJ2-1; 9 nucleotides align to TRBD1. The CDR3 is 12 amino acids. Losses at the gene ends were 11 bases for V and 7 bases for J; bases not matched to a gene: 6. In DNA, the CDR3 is TGTGCCTGTGACAGGGGGTGGAATGAGCAGTTCTTC. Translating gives CACDRGWNEQFF.

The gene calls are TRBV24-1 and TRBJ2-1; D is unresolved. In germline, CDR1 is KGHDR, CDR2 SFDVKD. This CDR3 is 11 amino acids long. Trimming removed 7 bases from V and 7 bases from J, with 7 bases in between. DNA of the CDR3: TGTGCCACCAGCTCGTTGAATGAGCAGTTCTTC. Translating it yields CATSSLNEQFF.

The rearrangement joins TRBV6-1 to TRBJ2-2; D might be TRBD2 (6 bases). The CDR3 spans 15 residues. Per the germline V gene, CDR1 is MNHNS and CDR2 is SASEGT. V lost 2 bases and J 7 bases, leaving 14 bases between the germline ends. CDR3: CASSEHGGSNGELFF. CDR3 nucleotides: TGTGCCAGCAGTGAACACGGGGGATCAAACGGGGAGCTGTTTTTT.

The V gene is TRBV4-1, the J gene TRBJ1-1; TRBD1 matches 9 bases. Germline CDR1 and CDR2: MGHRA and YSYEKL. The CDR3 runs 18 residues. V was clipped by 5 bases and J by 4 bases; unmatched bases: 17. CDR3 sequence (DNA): TGCGCCAGCAGCTCCAGGCGGACAGGGGCAAGAGGACTCACTGAAGCTTTCTTT. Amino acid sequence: CASSSRRTGARGLTEAFF.

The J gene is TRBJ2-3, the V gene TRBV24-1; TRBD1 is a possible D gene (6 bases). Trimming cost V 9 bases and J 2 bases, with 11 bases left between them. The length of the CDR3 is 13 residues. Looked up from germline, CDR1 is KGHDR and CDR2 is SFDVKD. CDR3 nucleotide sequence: TGTGCCACCGCCCTGGGGGCCACAGATACGCAGTATTTT. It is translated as CATALGATDTQYF.

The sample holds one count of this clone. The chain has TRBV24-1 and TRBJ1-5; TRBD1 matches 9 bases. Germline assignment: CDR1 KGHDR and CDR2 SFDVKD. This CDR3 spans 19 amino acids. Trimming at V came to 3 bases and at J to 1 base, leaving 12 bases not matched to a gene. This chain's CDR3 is CATSDAPGQGFLSNQPQHF. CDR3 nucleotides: TGTGCCACCAGTGATGCGCCGGGACAGGGCTTTCTGAGCAATCAGCCCCAGCATTTT.

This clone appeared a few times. The CDR3 sequence is CASSELRIGEKLFF. CDR3 sequence (DNA): TGTGCCAGCTCAGAGTTAAGGATCGGGGAAAAACTGTTTTTT. The chain has TRBV18 and TRBJ1-4; D unclear. The length of the CDR3 is 14 residues. In germline, CDR1 is KGHSH, CDR2 LQKENI. Trimming took 5 bases from V and 8 from J, leaving 15 bases between them.

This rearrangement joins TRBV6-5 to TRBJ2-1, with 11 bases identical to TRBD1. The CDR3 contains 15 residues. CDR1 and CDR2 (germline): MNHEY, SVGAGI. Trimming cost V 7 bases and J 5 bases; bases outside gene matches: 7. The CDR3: CASIRGGQGDNEQFF. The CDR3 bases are TGTGCCAGCATCCGAGGGGGACAGGGGGACAATGAGCAGTTCTTC.

CDR3 nucleotides: TGCGCCAGCAGCTTGACCGGGACAGGGGGATTTACTGAAGCTTTCTTT. This encodes CASSLTGTGGFTEAFF. The V call is TRBV5-1, the J call TRBJ1-1; 11 nucleotides align to TRBD1. The CDR3 is made up of 16 amino acids. Germline loops: CDR1 SGHRS, CDR2 YFSETQ. Germline trimming cut 1 base from V and 5 bases from J; bases unmatched to any gene: 7.

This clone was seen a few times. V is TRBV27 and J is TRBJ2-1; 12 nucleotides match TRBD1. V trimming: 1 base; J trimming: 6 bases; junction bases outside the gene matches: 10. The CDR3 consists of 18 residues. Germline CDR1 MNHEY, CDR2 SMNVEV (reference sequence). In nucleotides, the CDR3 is TGTGCCAGCAGTTTATTAGGGACAGGGGGCCAAAGCGGCAATGAGCAGTTCTTC. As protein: CASSLLGTGGQSGNEQFF.

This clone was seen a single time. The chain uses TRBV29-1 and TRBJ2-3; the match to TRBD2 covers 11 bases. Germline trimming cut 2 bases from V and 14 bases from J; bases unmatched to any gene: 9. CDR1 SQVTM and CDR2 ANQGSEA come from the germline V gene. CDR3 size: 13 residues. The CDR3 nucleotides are TGCAGCGTTGAACTCCCGCTAGCGGGGGGTTGGTATTTT. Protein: CSVELPLAGGWYF.

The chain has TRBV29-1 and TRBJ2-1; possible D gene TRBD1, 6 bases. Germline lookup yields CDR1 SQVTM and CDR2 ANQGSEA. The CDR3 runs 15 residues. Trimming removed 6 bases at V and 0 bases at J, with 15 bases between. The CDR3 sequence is CSVPGQPSSYNEQFF. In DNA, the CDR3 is TGCAGCGTCCCAGGACAGCCGAGCTCCTACAATGAGCAGTTCTTC.